Sequencing of this T cell receptor beta chain was carried out in a study of CD8 T cells in Susac syndrome. The CDR3 is 12 amino acids. V was clipped by 6 bases and J by 9 bases, with 11 bases between them. The germline CDR1 and CDR2 sequences are KGHDR and SFDVKD. RNA was extracted with the RNeasy kit, and a quantity of about 0.45 to 1 ug was reverse transcribed using random hexamers. TCRdb analysed the immunoSEQ multiplex PCR reads with MiXCR anew, one entry per CDR3 protein. The data hold 160,000 or so distinct CDR3 sequences, with approximately 94% observed a single time. In contrast to the negatively isolated CD8+ and CD4+ T cells, TEMRA cells were FACS-enriched.

The specimen sequenced was CD4+ T cells from PBMCs. V gene TRBV24-1 combines with J gene TRBJ2-1; D not certain. The TCR originated in a human donor with multiple sclerosis. The CDR3 DNA sequence: TGTGCCACCAGTTCTGAAAAGTCTGAGCAGTTCTTC. The encoded protein is CATSSEKSEQFF.